What follows are 12 T cell receptor beta chains derived from one specimen sequenced in a study of blood T cell repertoires in COVID-19. The table came from immunoSEQ multiplex PCR; TCRdb's copy has only in-frame clones and leaves some out. The table has about 130,000 clones, around 83% seen once. The sequenced sample was peripheral blood. These receptors originate from a man aged 35 to 55 with active or convalescent COVID-19.

The V call is TRBV10-2, the J call TRBJ1-2, with D uncertain. The germline gives CDR1 WSHSY, CDR2 SAAADI. V lost 1 base and J 0 bases, leaving 6 bases between the germline ends. The CDR3 is 14 residues long. The CDR3 DNA is TGCGCCAGCAGTGAGTTCGGGACTAACTATGGCTACACCTTC. It translates to CASSEFGTNYGYTF.

The chain is built from TRBV19 and TRBJ1-3, with 11 bases lining up with TRBD1. Losses at the gene ends were 6 bases for V and 2 bases for J; bases not matched to a gene: 0. The germline V gene has CDR1 LNHDA and CDR2 SQIVND (reference sequence). This CDR3 has 14 amino acids. The CDR3: CASRDRGPGNTIYF. The DNA of the CDR3 is TGTGCCAGTAGGGACAGGGGGCCTGGAAACACCATATATTTT.

This chain connects TRBV5-4 to TRBJ2-3, with TRBD2 matching 8 bases. This CDR3 has 14 residues. Germline loops: CDR1 SGHNT, CDR2 YYREEE (reference sequence). The V segment lost 7 bases and the J segment 2 bases; nucleotides outside the gene matches: 6. CDR3 DNA: TGTGCCAGCGCCGGGGGGGGGCCCACAGATACGCAGTATTTT. Translation gives CASAGGGPTDTQYF.

This clone was seen just once. This chain uses TRBV7-3 with TRBJ2-7, with TRBD1 identical over 9 bases. V lost 6 bases to trimming and J lost 5 bases; unmatched junction nucleotides: 11. The CDR3 covers 15 residues. Per germline, CDR1 SGHTA and CDR2 FQGTGA. CDR3 DNA sequence: TGTGCCAGCAGTTTGATGGGACAGGGTGACCACGAGCAGTACTTC. Translation: CASSLMGQGDHEQYF.

The chain combines TRBV6-5 with TRBJ2-1, with D possibly being TRBD1 (5 bases). Germline-derived CDR1 and CDR2 are MNHEY and SVGAGI. V lost 2 bases and J 10 bases, leaving 9 bases between the germline ends. The CDR3 consists of 12 residues. This chain's CDR3 is CASSYRGLEQFF. The DNA of the CDR3 is TGTGCCAGCAGTTACAGGGGTCTGGAGCAGTTCTTC.

The V call is TRBV5-1, the J call TRBJ1-3, with 8 bases matching TRBD1. The CDR3 covers 16 residues. Germline CDR1 is SGHRS and CDR2 is YFSETQ. After removal of 4 bases from V and 4 bases from J, the junction contained 10 bases not matched to a gene. CDR3 DNA: TGCGCCAGCAGCCCCCTTCAGACAGGGGTAGGAAACACCATATATTTT. This gives the protein CASSPLQTGVGNTIYF.

The genes are TRBV6-4 and TRBJ2-1; the match to TRBD1 covers 7 bases. V lost 5 bases and J lost 4; bases outside the gene matches: 11. From germline, CDR1 is MRHNA and CDR2 SNTAGT. The CDR3 runs to 16 residues. The CDR3 region is CASSSSGTAQYNEQFF. The CDR3, as DNA: TGTGCCAGCAGTAGTTCCGGGACAGCACAATACAATGAGCAGTTCTTC.

The CDR3 region is CASSPKDTQYF. In DNA form, the CDR3 reads TGTGCCAGCAGTCCAAAAGATACGCAGTATTTT. The gene calls are TRBV12-3 or TRBV12-4 and TRBJ2-3; D gene unclear. Trimming removed 5 bases at V and 5 bases at J, with 5 bases between. This CDR3 contains 11 residues.

The V gene is TRBV5-3, the J gene TRBJ2-2, with D perhaps matching TRBD2 (5 bases). TRBV5-3 is an ORF, and what it does is uncertain. CDR3 size: 15 residues. Trimming took 2 bases from V and 6 from J, leaving 14 bases between them. The CDR3 nucleotides are TGTGCCAGAAGCTTTCAACTAGTTGTAGCCGGGGAGCTGTTTTTT. The encoded protein is CARSFQLVVAGELFF.

The chain has TRBV2 and TRBJ1-4; tentatively, D is TRBD1 (5 bases). CDR1 is SNHLY, CDR2 FYNNEI, per germline. V was clipped by 7 bases and J by 0 bases, with 6 bases between them. The CDR3 covers 13 residues. CDR3 loop: CASKQATNEKLFF. The CDR3 bases are TGTGCCAGCAAACAGGCAACTAATGAAAAACTGTTTTTT.

This chain connects TRBV7-9 to TRBJ1-1, with 9 bases lining up with TRBD1. J lost 12 bases, V lost 5 bases, and 7 bases had no gene match. Germline assignment: CDR1 SEHNR and CDR2 FQNEAQ (reference sequence). CDR3 length: 12 amino acids. CDR3 in DNA: TGTGCCAGCAGCCCCGGACAGGGGTGGACTTTCTTT. Residues: CASSPGQGWTFF.

The genes are TRBV2 and TRBJ1-2; 9 bases are shared with TRBD1. This CDR3 has 13 amino acids. J was trimmed by 6 bases and V by 4 bases; bases with no gene match: 3. Germline CDR1 and CDR2: SNHLY and FYNNEI. In nucleotides, the CDR3 is TGTGCCAGCAGTGTTTGGACAGGGGATGGCTACACCTTC. Its translation: CASSVWTGDGYTF.